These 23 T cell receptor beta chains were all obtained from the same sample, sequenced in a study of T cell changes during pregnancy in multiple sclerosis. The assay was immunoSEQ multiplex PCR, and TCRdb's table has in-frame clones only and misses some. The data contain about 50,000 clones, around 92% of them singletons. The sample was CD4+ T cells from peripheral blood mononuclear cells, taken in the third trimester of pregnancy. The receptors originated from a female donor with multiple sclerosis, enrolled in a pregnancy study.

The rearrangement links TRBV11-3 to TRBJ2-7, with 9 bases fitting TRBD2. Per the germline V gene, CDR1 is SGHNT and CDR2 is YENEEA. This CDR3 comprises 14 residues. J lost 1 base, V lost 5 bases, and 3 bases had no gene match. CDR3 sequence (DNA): TGTGCCAGCAGCGCGGGGGGGACTTCCTACGAGCAGTACTTC. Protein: CASSAGGTSYEQYF. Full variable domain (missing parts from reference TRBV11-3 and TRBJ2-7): EAGVVQSPRYKIIEKKQPVAFWCNPISGHNTLYWYLQNLGQGPELLIRYENEEAVDDSQLPKDRFSAERLKGVDSTLKIQPAELGDSAVYLCASSAGGTSYEQYFGPGTRLTVT.

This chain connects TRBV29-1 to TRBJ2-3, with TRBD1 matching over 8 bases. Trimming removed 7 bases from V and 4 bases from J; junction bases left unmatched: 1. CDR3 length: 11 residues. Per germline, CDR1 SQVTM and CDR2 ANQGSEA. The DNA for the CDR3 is TGCAGCGGACAGGGGCCAGATACGCAGTATTTT. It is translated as CSGQGPDTQYF.

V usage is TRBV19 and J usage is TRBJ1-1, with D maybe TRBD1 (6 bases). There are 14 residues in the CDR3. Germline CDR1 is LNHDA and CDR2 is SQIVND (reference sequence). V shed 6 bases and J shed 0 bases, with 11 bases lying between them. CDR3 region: CASRLGQLNTEAFF. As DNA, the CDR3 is TGTGCCAGTAGACTTGGACAGCTGAACACTGAAGCTTTCTTT. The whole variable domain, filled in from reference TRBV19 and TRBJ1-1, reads DGGITQSPKYLFRKEGQNVTLSCEQNLNHDAMYWYRQDPGQGLRLIYYSQIVNDFQKGDIAEGYSVSREKKESFPLTVTSAQKNPTAFYLCASRLGQLNTEAFFGQGTRLTVV.

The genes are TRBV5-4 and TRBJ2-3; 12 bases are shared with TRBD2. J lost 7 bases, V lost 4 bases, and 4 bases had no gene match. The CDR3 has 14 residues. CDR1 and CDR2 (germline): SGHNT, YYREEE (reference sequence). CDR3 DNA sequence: TGTGCCAGCAGCAGTGGACTAGCGGGAAATACGCAGTATTTT. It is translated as CASSSGLAGNTQYF.

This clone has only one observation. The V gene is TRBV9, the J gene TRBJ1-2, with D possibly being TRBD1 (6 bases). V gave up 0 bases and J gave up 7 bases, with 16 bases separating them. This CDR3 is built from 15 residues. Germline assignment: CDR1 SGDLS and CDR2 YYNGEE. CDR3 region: CASSVGGGLFSGYTF. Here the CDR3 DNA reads TGTGCCAGCAGCGTAGGCGGGGGGCTCTTCTCTGGCTACACCTTC.

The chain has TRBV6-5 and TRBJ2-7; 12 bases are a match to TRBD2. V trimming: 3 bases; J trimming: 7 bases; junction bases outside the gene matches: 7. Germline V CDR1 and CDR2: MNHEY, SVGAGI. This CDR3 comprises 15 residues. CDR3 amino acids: CASSYKTSGGLEQYF. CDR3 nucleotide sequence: TGTGCCAGCAGTTATAAGACTAGCGGGGGCCTTGAGCAGTACTTC.

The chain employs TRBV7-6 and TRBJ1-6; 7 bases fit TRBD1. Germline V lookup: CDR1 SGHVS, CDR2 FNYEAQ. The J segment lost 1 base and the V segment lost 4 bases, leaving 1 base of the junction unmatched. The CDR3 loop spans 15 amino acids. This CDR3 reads CASSSGQSYNSPLHF. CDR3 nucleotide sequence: TGTGCCAGCAGCTCGGGACAGTCCTATAATTCACCCCTCCACTTT.

Here the CDR3 reads CASSLAPPDSNAEKLFF. In nucleotides, the CDR3 is TGCGCCAGCAGCTTGGCCCCCCCGGACAGCAACGCTGAAAAACTGTTTTTT. The gene calls are TRBV5-1 and TRBJ1-4; maybe TRBD1 (6 bases). V was cut by 0 bases and J by 7 bases, with 19 bases left in between. The CDR3 is made up of 17 amino acids. CDR1 and CDR2 from the germline V gene are SGHRS and YFSETQ.

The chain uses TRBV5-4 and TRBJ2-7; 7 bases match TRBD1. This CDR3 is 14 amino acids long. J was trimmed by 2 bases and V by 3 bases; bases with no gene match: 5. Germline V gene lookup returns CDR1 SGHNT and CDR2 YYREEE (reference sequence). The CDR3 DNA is TGTGCCAGCAGCTCGAAGACAGGGACCTACGAGCAGTACTTC. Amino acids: CASSSKTGTYEQYF.

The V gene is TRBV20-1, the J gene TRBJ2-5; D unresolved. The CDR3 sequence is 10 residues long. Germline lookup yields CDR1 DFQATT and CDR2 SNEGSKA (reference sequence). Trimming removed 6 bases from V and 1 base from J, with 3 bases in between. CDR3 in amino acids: CSAGQETQYF. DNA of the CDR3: TGCAGTGCCGGCCAAGAGACCCAGTACTTC.

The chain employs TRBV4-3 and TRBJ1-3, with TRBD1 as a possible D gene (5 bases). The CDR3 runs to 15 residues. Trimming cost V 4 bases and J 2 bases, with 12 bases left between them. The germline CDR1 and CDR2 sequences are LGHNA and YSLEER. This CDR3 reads CASSRGGGTGNTIYF. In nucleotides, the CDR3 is TGCGCCAGCAGCCGTGGGGGGGGGACTGGAAACACCATATATTTT.

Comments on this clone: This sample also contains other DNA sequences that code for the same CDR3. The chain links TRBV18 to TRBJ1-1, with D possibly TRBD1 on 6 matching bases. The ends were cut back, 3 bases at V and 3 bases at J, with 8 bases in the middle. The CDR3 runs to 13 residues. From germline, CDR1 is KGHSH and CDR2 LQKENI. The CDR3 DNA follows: TGTGCCAGCTCACCCGACAGGCACACTGAAGCTTTCTTT. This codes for CASSPDRHTEAFF.

CDR3 sequence (DNA): TGTGCCAGCAGTTACTCTCCAGGGAAGGGGTCACCCCTCCACTTT. This gives the protein CASSYSPGKGSPLHF. This chain connects TRBV6-5 to TRBJ1-6, with D maybe TRBD1 (5 bases). V shed 0 bases and J shed 10 bases, with 13 bases lying between them. The CDR3 has 15 residues. Germline CDR1 is MNHEY and CDR2 is SVGAGI.

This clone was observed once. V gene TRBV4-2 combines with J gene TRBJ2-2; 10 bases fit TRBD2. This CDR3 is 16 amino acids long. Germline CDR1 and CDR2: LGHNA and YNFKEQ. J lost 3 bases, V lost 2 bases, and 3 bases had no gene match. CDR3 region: CASSQWTSGDTGELFF. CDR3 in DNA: TGTGCCAGCAGCCAATGGACTAGCGGCGACACCGGGGAGCTGTTTTTT.

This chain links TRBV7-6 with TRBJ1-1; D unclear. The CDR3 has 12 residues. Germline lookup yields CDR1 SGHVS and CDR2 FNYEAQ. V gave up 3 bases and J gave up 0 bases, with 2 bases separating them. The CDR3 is CASSFLNTEAFF. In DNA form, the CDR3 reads TGTGCCAGCAGCTTCTTGAACACTGAAGCTTTCTTT.

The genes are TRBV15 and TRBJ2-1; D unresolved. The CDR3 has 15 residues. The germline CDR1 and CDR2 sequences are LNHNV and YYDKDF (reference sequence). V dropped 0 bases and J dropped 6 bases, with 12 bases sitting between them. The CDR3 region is CATSRDPTSSNEQFF. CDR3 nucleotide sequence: TGTGCCACCAGCAGAGATCCTACTTCGAGCAATGAGCAGTTCTTC.

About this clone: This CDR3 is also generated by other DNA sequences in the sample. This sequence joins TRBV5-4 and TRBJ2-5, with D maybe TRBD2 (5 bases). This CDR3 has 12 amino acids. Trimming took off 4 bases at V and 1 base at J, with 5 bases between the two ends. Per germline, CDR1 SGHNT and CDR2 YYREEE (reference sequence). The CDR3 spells CASSLAQETQYF. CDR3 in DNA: TGTGCCAGCAGCCTAGCCCAAGAGACCCAGTACTTC.

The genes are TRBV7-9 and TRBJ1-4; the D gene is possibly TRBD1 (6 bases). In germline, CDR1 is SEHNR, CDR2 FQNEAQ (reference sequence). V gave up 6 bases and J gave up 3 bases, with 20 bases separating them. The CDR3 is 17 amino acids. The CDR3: CASRLGGGFGANEKLFF. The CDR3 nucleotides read TGTGCCAGCAGACTGGGGGGGGGCTTCGGGGCTAATGAAAAACTGTTTTTT.

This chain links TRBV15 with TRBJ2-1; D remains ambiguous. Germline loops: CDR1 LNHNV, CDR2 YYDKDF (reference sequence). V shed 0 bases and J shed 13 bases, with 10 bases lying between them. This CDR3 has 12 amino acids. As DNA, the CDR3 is TGTGCCACCAGCAGAGATCGGGTAGTTCAGTTCTTC. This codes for CATSRDRVVQFF.

The DNA of the CDR3 is TGTGCCTGGAGTAGGGGCCGCAGCTCCTACAATGAGCAGTTCTTC. Its protein is CAWSRGRSSYNEQFF. This chain joins TRBV30 and TRBJ2-1; TRBD1 is a possible D gene (5 bases). The V end lost 2 bases, the J end lost 0 bases, and 11 bases lay between the germline ends. CDR1 and CDR2 (germline): GTSNPN, SVGIG (reference sequence). The CDR3 sequence is 15 residues long.

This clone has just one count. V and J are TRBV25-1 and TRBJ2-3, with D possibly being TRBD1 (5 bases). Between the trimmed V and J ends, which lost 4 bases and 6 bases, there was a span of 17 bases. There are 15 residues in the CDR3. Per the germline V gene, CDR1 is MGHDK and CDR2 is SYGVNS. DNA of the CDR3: TGTGCCAGCAGTGGGGTTAGTAGGGGATCCGATACGCAGTATTTT. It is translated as CASSGVSRGSDTQYF. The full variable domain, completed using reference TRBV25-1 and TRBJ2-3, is EADIYQTPRYLVIGTGKKITLECSQTMGHDKMYWYQQDPGMELHLIHYSYGVNSTEKGDLSSESTVSRIRTEHFPLTLESARPSHTSQYLCASSGVSRGSDTQYFGPGTRLTVL.

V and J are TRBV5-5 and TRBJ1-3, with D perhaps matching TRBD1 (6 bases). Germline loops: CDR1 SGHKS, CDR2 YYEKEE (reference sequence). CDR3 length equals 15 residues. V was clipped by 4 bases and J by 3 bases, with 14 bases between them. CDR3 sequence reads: CASSAETGIGNTIYF. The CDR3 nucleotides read TGTGCCAGCAGCGCAGAGACAGGAATTGGAAACACCATATATTTT.

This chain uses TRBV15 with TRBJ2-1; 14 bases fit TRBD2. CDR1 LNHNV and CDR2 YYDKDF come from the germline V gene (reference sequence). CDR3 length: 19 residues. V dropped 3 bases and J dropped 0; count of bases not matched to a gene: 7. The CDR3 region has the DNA TGTGCCACCAGCAGCGCCCGACTAGCGGGGGGGAGCTCCTACAATGAGCAGTTCTTC. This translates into CATSSARLAGGSSYNEQFF.